This T cell receptor beta chain was sequenced for a study of CD8 T cells in Susac syndrome. As for the study in general: When blood was collected, patients with Susac syndrome were therapy-naive, were taking corticosteroids, or were receiving intravenous immunoglobulin alone. Regarding the study as a whole: Susac syndrome CD4+ T cell repertoires showed no clonal expansion.

Turning to this clonotype: Its antigen is unidentified.

CDR3 size: 13 residues. Germline V CDR1 and CDR2: LNHNV, YYDKDF (reference sequence). Trimming pared 5 bases from V and 5 bases from J, leaving 10 bases between. RNA totalling about 0.45 to 1 ug underwent reverse transcription with random hexamers. TCR beta CDR3 was amplified by immunoSEQ covering 54 Vbeta and 13 Jbeta. TCRdb fed the immunoSEQ multiplex PCR reads into MiXCR, producing one record per CDR3 protein. The sample includes some 240,000 distinct CDR3 sequences, 90% to 96% seen only once; the top ten take 0.095% to 0.12%. CD8+ and CD4+ blood T cells underwent TCR beta sequencing. The rearrangement links TRBV15 to TRBJ1-3; D call uncertain. Specimen: CD4+ T cells from PBMCs. The TCR originated in a human donor with Susac syndrome. The CDR3 spells CATSALFRNTIYF. The DNA of the CDR3 is TGTGCCACCAGCGCACTATTCCGAAACACCATATATTTT.